The 14 T cell receptor beta chains reported below all come from one sample, sequenced in a study of blood T cell repertoires in COVID-19. Using immunoSEQ multiplex PCR, the repertoire was profiled, and TCRdb retains in-frame clones only, with some absent. This repertoire shows about 220,000 clones, just over 85% found once; its top ten account for about 15%. Sequences were obtained from PBMCs or T cells enriched from blood (not recorded which). The receptors were sampled from a woman aged 45-65 years with acute COVID-19.

This clone has only one observation. This chain links TRBV10-3 with TRBJ2-5; 9 bases align to TRBD2. The CDR3 is 17 residues long. The J segment lost 4 bases and the V segment lost 2 bases, leaving 11 bases of the junction unmatched. Per the germline V gene, CDR1 is ENHRY and CDR2 is SYGVKD. CDR3 loop: CAISERGGGTSSETQYF. Written as DNA, the CDR3 is TGTGCCATCAGTGAGCGAGGTGGGGGGACTAGCTCAGAGACCCAGTACTTC.

The chain recombines TRBV11-2 with TRBJ2-7; D is unclear. In germline, CDR1 is SGHAT, CDR2 FQNNGV. Between the trimmed V and J ends, which lost 1 base and 4 bases, there was a span of 11 bases. The CDR3 covers 14 residues. In DNA form, the CDR3 reads TGTGCCAGCAGCTTAGGCTATAACCTTTACGAGCAGTACTTC. This translates into CASSLGYNLYEQYF.

V gene TRBV3-1 (or the pseudogene TRBV3-2) combines with J gene TRBJ1-2; 8 nucleotides agree with TRBD1. Germline loops: CDR1 LGHDT, CDR2 YNNKEL (reference sequence). The CDR3 is 13 amino acids. Trimming cost V 4 bases and J 2 bases; bases outside gene matches: 0. The CDR3 coding sequence is TGTGCCAGCAGCCGACAGGGGAACTATGGCTACACCTTC. Translated: CASSRQGNYGYTF.

V usage is TRBV9 and J usage is TRBJ2-2, with 9 bases aligning to TRBD1. Germline values: CDR1 SGDLS, CDR2 YYNGEE. The V and J ends lost 3 bases and 5 bases, in that order; junction bases with no gene match: 14. The CDR3 contains 18 residues. The CDR3 sequence: CASSATFSGTGRTGELFF. The CDR3 DNA is TGTGCCAGCAGCGCCACTTTCTCCGGGACAGGGAGGACCGGGGAGCTGTTTTTT.

V and J are TRBV15 and TRBJ1-5; TRBD1 agrees at 8 bases. This CDR3 is 15 amino acids long. V lost 0 bases to trimming and J lost 7 bases; unmatched junction nucleotides: 5. The V gene's germline CDR1 is LNHNV and CDR2 YYDKDF (reference sequence). The CDR3 sequence: CATSRETGVEQPQHF. The CDR3 DNA is TGTGCCACCAGCAGAGAGACAGGGGTTGAACAGCCCCAGCATTTT.

The CDR3 nucleotides are TGTGCCAGTAGTATCGGGCTAGCGGGAGGTGCGAGCTCCTACAATGAGCAGTTCTTC. Encoded protein: CASSIGLAGGASSYNEQFF. V usage is TRBV19 and J usage is TRBJ2-1, with 11 bases identical to TRBD2. This CDR3 region has 19 residues. Germline V gene sequence: CDR1 LNHDA, CDR2 SQIVND (reference sequence). The V and J ends lost 3 bases and 0 bases, in that order; junction bases with no gene match: 10.

V gene TRBV4-1 combines with J gene TRBJ2-7, with TRBD1 as a possible D gene (6 bases). Germline V CDR1 and CDR2: MGHRA, YSYEKL. V lost 0 bases to trimming and J lost 0 bases, with 21 bases between them. The CDR3 sequence is 19 residues long. The CDR3 DNA follows: TGCGCCAGCAGCCAAGACCCCCCTCTGGGGCTGGGGGCCTCCTACGAGCAGTACTTC. It encodes CASSQDPPLGLGASYEQYF.

The rearrangement joins TRBV5-1 to TRBJ2-5; TRBD1 matches 11 bases. Germline V lookup: CDR1 SGHRS, CDR2 YFSETQ. The CDR3 contains 18 residues. The trim removed 5 bases at V and 1 base at J, leaving 13 bases unmatched. The CDR3 spells CASRRFDYGQGAQETQYF. The CDR3 DNA sequence: TGCGCCAGCAGACGCTTCGATTACGGACAGGGGGCCCAAGAGACCCAGTACTTC.

The rearrangement joins TRBV7-9 to TRBJ2-5, with D perhaps matching TRBD1 (5 bases). This CDR3 is 15 amino acids long. V lost 3 bases and J 1 base, leaving 12 bases between the germline ends. The germline V gene has CDR1 SEHNR and CDR2 FQNEAQ (reference sequence). The CDR3 region is CASSFTGYLQETQYF. The CDR3 DNA is TGTGCCAGCAGCTTCACAGGCTATCTCCAAGAGACCCAGTACTTC.

The V and J genes are TRBV27 and TRBJ2-1; 9 nucleotides match TRBD1. V shed 4 bases, J shed 6 bases, and the junction held 10 bases outside the gene matches. Germline V gene data show CDR1 as MNHEY and CDR2 as SMNVEV (reference sequence). This CDR3 contains 16 residues. This chain's CDR3 is CASSSVNRGLGNEQFF. CDR3 sequence (DNA): TGTGCCAGCAGTTCTGTGAACAGGGGGCTTGGCAATGAGCAGTTCTTC.

This clone came up once. V usage is TRBV27 and J usage is TRBJ2-2; TRBD2 matches at 9 bases. V lost 6 bases, J lost 6 bases, and 5 bases stayed unmatched. CDR1 MNHEY and CDR2 SMNVEV come from the germline V gene (reference sequence). The CDR3 runs to 14 residues. CDR3 DNA: TGTGCCAGCAGAAGCGGGAGGATACCCGGGGAGCTGTTTTTT. Protein product: CASRSGRIPGELFF.

The rearrangement uses TRBV24-1 and TRBJ1-2; 11 bases are a match to TRBD1. V lost 5 bases, J lost 8 bases, and 3 bases stayed unmatched. This CDR3 is 13 amino acids long. Germline values: CDR1 KGHDR, CDR2 SFDVKD. In nucleotides, the CDR3 is TGTGCCACCAGTGGGGACAGGGGGGACGGCTACACCTTC. Its protein is CATSGDRGDGYTF.

This chain uses TRBV9 with TRBJ2-3, with D possibly matching TRBD2 (5 bases). Germline CDR1 is SGDLS and CDR2 is YYNGEE. The CDR3 consists of 16 residues. Trimming removed 0 bases at V and 2 bases at J, with 13 bases between. The chain's CDR3 is CASSVVVSGSTDTQYF. CDR3 nucleotides: TGTGCCAGCAGCGTAGTGGTCAGCGGATCCACAGATACGCAGTATTTT.

The chain carries TRBV29-1 and TRBJ2-1; weak D call: TRBD1 (5 bases). The CDR3 totals 14 residues. Germline assignment: CDR1 SQVTM and CDR2 ANQGSEA. The CDR3 sequence is CRVGWQGLVNEQFF. The CDR3 nucleotides read TGCAGGGTGGGGTGGCAGGGTTTAGTCAATGAGCAGTTCTTC.